These 8 T cell receptor beta chains share one sample of origin, sequenced in a study of T cell repertoires in cytomegalovirus infection. Antigen specificity for these receptors is unknown. TCRdb used MiXCR to reprocess the reads, holding one entry per CDR3 protein. The sample includes approximately 730,000 distinct CDR3 sequences, around 30% of them seen just once. The sample consisted of cultured PBMCs, taken from culture after CMV antigen stimulation. All receptors come from a human donor in good health (CMV status not recorded). Some clones in this sample may be carry-over from other donors' samples.

The chain combines TRBV28 with TRBJ2-2; perhaps D is TRBD1 or TRBD2 (7 bases each). Germline CDR1 and CDR2: MDHEN and SYDVKM. The CDR3 contains 16 residues. V lost 5 bases to trimming and J lost 7 bases, with 20 bases between them. CDR3 coding DNA: TGTGCCAGCAGTCCGGGGGGAAGGGGGCCCGGCGGGGAGCTGTTTTTT. This encodes CASSPGGRGPGGELFF.

The gene calls are TRBV7-9 and TRBJ2-5; D unclear. V lost 0 bases and J lost 4, with 6 bases in between. Per germline, CDR1 SEHNR and CDR2 FQNEAQ (reference sequence). The CDR3 sequence is 13 residues long. CDR3 coding DNA: TGTGCCAGCAGCTTAGCTACTACAGAGACCCAGTACTTC. Translating it yields CASSLATTETQYF.

This rearrangement joins TRBV11-2 to TRBJ1-2; 9 nucleotides agree with TRBD1. The CDR3 loop spans 16 amino acids. With 5 bases clipped from V and 4 bases from J, the junction kept 11 bases outside the gene matches. Germline V CDR1 and CDR2: SGHAT, FQNNGV. The CDR3 bases are TGTGCCAGCAGCCGGCTTGGGGGGACAGGGCCCTATGGCTACACCTTC. Translating it yields CASSRLGGTGPYGYTF.

This clonotype came up once. The chain employs TRBV20-1 and TRBJ2-7; 9 bases are a match to TRBD2. Germline V gene sequence: CDR1 DFQATT, CDR2 SNEGSKA (reference sequence). Trimming cost V 2 bases and J 5 bases; bases outside gene matches: 10. CDR3 size: 15 residues. The CDR3 loop reads CSARTLAGSGDEQYF. The CDR3 DNA is TGCAGTGCTAGAACGCTAGCGGGAAGCGGCGACGAGCAGTACTTC.

This clonotype was observed a handful of times. The chain combines TRBV25-1 with TRBJ1-1, with 7 bases lining up with TRBD1. The CDR3 is 12 residues long. The ends lost 4 bases at V and 9 bases at J; junction bases unmatched: 5. Germline assignment: CDR1 MGHDK and CDR2 SYGVNS. CDR3 bases: TGTGCCAGCAGTGTGGGGGGACAGAAAGCTTTCTTT. This gives the protein CASSVGGQKAFF. The entire variable domain, with the rest obtained from reference TRBV25-1 and TRBJ1-1, is as follows: EADIYQTPRYLVIGTGKKITLECSQTMGHDKMYWYQQDPGMELHLIHYSYGVNSTEKGDLSSESTVSRIRTEHFPLTLESARPSHTSQYLCASSVGGQKAFFGQGTRLTVV.

The chain carries TRBV4-1 and TRBJ1-2; perhaps TRBD1 as D (6 bases). The CDR3 is 16 residues long. V was trimmed by 0 bases and J by 7 bases, leaving 18 bases between them. From germline, CDR1 is MGHRA and CDR2 YSYEKL. The CDR3 DNA reads TGCGCCAGCAGCCAAGATCCGGGGGCGACTAGAGGTGGCTACACCTTC. Its protein is CASSQDPGATRGGYTF.

There are a few counts of this clonotype. The gene calls are TRBV7-2 and TRBJ2-3; the D is unclear. CDR1 SGHTA and CDR2 FQGNSA come from the germline V gene. V was shortened by 1 base and J by 0 bases, with 11 bases between the two germline ends. The CDR3 consists of 16 residues. CDR3 in DNA: TGTGCCAGCAGCTTAGGAATAGTAAGCAGCACAGATACGCAGTATTTT. Protein product: CASSLGIVSSTDTQYF.

The gene calls are TRBV27 and TRBJ2-1; TRBD1 or TRBD2 may be the D gene (5 bases each). CDR1 and CDR2 from the germline V gene are MNHEY and SMNVEV (reference sequence). The CDR3 contains 17 residues. V dropped 5 bases and J dropped 0 bases, with 17 bases sitting between them. CDR3 residues: CASSPPGRISSYNEQFF. CDR3 in DNA: TGTGCCAGCAGTCCCCCGGGACGGATAAGCTCCTACAATGAGCAGTTCTTC.